This T cell receptor (beta chain) was captured by sequencing in a study of T cells in Graves' hyperthyroidism and ophthalmopathy. As concerns this clonotype: Antigen: not known.

Trimming removed 5 bases from V and 4 bases from J, with 11 bases in between. The length of the CDR3 is 13 residues. Germline V gene data show CDR1 as MGHRA and CDR2 as YSYEKL. TCR beta CDR3 region amplification was performed from RNA transcripts. Researchers ran a first-round RT-PCR on the TCR CDR3 using the HTBI primer set. TCRdb reprocessed the multiplex PCR reads via MiXCR and lists one record per CDR3 protein. The data show around 190,000 distinct CDR3 sequences, over 15% seen once. Study results and limitations: Median prediction lead before ophthalmopathy onset was roughly 6 months with the model.

The TCR originated in a woman between 45 and 60 years old with Graves' hyperthyroidism. J is TRBJ1-2 and V is TRBV4-1; D possibly corresponds to TRBD1 (6 bases). The sequencing input was blood. The CDR3 reads CASSKVQGYGYTF. The CDR3 bases are TGCGCCAGCAGCAAGGTACAGGGCTATGGCTACACCTTC.